These T cell receptor beta chains were read from a single sample in a study of T cell repertoires in cytomegalovirus infection. TCRdb ran MiXCR on the reads and lists one entry per CDR3 protein. The sample lists roughly 760,000 distinct CDR3 sequences, 35% to 40% seen once, with more than 2.5% in the top ten. Sequencing was performed on PBMCs. Every receptor here comes from a human donor in good health (CMV status not recorded). Some clones in this sample may be carry-over from other donors' samples. CDR3s include the opening cysteine and the closing phenylalanine or tryptophan. The D gene is left open where the match is weak. Size is stated for part of the rows, as once, few or many counts, or as a class when the clone is expanded.

abundance: few; d_gene: .; j_gene: TRBJ1-2; v_gene: TRBV6-1; CDR3aa: CASSPGSDYGYTF; CDR3nt: TGTGCCAGCAGCCCCGGCTCGGACTATGGCTACACCTTC
abundance: .; d_gene: TRBD2; j_gene: TRBJ2-1; v_gene: TRBV6-1; CDR3aa: CASNPSGGSNEQFF; CDR3nt: TGTGCCAGCAACCCTAGCGGGGGGTCAAATGAGCAGTTCTTC
abundance: .; d_gene: .; j_gene: TRBJ2-7; v_gene: TRBV2; CDR3aa: CASRGGGPHEQYF; CDR3nt: TGTGCCAGCAGGGGGGGCGGTCCCCACGAGCAGTACTTC
abundance: few; d_gene: TRBD1; j_gene: TRBJ2-7; v_gene: TRBV19; CDR3aa: CASSTTLSLTGLYEQYF; CDR3nt: TGTGCCAGTAGTACCACCCTTTCGTTGACAGGGCTCTACGAGCAGTACTTC
abundance: .; d_gene: TRBD1; j_gene: TRBJ1-5; v_gene: TRBV12-3/TRBV12-4; CDR3aa: CASSPGQVMYQPQHF; CDR3nt: TGTGCCAGCAGTCCCGGACAGGTGATGTATCAGCCCCAGCATTTT
abundance: .; d_gene: .; j_gene: TRBJ1-1; v_gene: TRBV6-8; CDR3aa: CASRPHWSTEAFF; CDR3nt: TGTGCCAGCAGACCCCATTGGAGCACTGAAGCTTTCTTT
abundance: many; d_gene: TRBD2; j_gene: TRBJ2-2; v_gene: TRBV28; CDR3aa: CASSWTSGATNTGELFF; CDR3nt: TGTGCCAGCAGTTGGACTAGCGGGGCCACGAACACCGGGGAGCTGTTTTTT
abundance: few; d_gene: TRBD1; j_gene: TRBJ1-2; v_gene: TRBV2; CDR3aa: CASSTGQVVGYTF; CDR3nt: TGTGCCAGCAGTACGGGACAGGTGGTTGGCTACACCTTC
abundance: .; d_gene: .; j_gene: TRBJ1-1; v_gene: TRBV19; CDR3aa: CASSMNPGPLLSEAFF; CDR3nt: TGTGCCAGTAGTATGAACCCCGGACCCCTCCTGTCCGAGGCTTTCTTT
abundance: few; d_gene: .; j_gene: TRBJ2-1; v_gene: TRBV19; CDR3aa: CASSFTVAYNEQFF; CDR3nt: TGTGCCAGTAGTTTCACGGTTGCCTACAATGAGCAGTTCTTC
abundance: few; d_gene: TRBD1; j_gene: TRBJ2-7; v_gene: TRBV10-3; CDR3aa: CAISEGDRGRNEQYF; CDR3nt: TGTGCCATCAGTGAGGGGGACAGGGGTCGCAACGAGCAGTACTTC
abundance: few; d_gene: .; j_gene: TRBJ1-2; v_gene: TRBV7-3; CDR3aa: CASSPTHTEIYGYTF; CDR3nt: TGTGCCAGCAGCCCTACGCATACAGAGATTTATGGCTACACCTTC
abundance: .; d_gene: TRBD2; j_gene: TRBJ2-1; v_gene: TRBV28; CDR3aa: CASSGTSGRTERRNEQFF; CDR3nt: TGTGCCAGCAGTGGAACTAGCGGGAGGACCGAACGGAGGAATGAGCAGTTCTTC
abundance: few; d_gene: .; j_gene: TRBJ2-1; v_gene: TRBV7-2; CDR3aa: CASSLAGYGSSYNEQFF; CDR3nt: TGTGCCAGCAGCTTAGCGGGGTATGGAAGCTCCTACAATGAGCAGTTCTTC
abundance: few; d_gene: .; j_gene: TRBJ2-1; v_gene: TRBV11-2; CDR3aa: CASSRTAGHQNEQFF; CDR3nt: TGTGCCAGCAGCAGGACGGCGGGCCATCAGAATGAGCAGTTCTTC
abundance: .; d_gene: .; j_gene: TRBJ2-7; v_gene: TRBV6-1; CDR3aa: CASSDFGGSYEQYF; CDR3nt: TGTGCCAGCAGTGATTTCGGGGGTTCCTACGAGCAGTACTTC
abundance: .; d_gene: .; j_gene: TRBJ2-7; v_gene: TRBV28; CDR3aa: CASSRGRDQYF; CDR3nt: TGTGCCAGCAGTCGTGGGCGGGACCAGTACTTC
abundance: .; d_gene: TRBD2; j_gene: TRBJ2-2; v_gene: TRBV20-1; CDR3aa: CSARAPGLAGGSGRELFF; CDR3nt: TGCAGTGCTAGAGCCCCCGGACTAGCGGGGGGGTCCGGGCGGGAGCTGTTTTTT
abundance: few; d_gene: .; j_gene: TRBJ1-3; v_gene: TRBV28; CDR3aa: CASSFSTTGNTIYF; CDR3nt: TGTGCCAGCAGTTTTTCGACAACTGGAAACACCATATATTTT